This T cell receptor (beta chain) originates from a study of T cells in Graves' hyperthyroidism and ophthalmopathy. Findings and limits, study-wide: Classification by a 13 V-J model distinguished ophthalmopathy from stable hyperthyroidism. The model's output predicted ophthalmopathy at a median of approximately 6.5 months prior to onset.

Germline CDR1 MNHNS, CDR2 SASEGT. This CDR3 contains 14 residues. Trimming removed 2 bases at V and 4 bases at J, with 10 bases between. Template material for amplifying TCR beta CDR3 regions consisted of RNA transcripts. Using the HTBI primer set, a first-round RT-PCR was run on the TCR CDR3. TCRdb redid the calling of the multiplex PCR reads with MiXCR, one entry per CDR3 protein. The sample holds roughly 500,000 distinct CDR3 sequences, 40% to 55% seen once. This clonotype has just a few counts. Its antigen is not known. The TCR was taken from an adult woman with Graves' disease, either hyperthyroidism or ophthalmopathy (not recorded which). The sample taken for sequencing was peripheral blood or thyroid tissue (not recorded which). The chain employs TRBV6-1 and TRBJ2-3; D not resolved. CDR3 bases: TGTGCCAGCAGTGAACCCGGTATCGCAGATACGCAGTATTTT. This gives the protein CASSEPGIADTQYF.